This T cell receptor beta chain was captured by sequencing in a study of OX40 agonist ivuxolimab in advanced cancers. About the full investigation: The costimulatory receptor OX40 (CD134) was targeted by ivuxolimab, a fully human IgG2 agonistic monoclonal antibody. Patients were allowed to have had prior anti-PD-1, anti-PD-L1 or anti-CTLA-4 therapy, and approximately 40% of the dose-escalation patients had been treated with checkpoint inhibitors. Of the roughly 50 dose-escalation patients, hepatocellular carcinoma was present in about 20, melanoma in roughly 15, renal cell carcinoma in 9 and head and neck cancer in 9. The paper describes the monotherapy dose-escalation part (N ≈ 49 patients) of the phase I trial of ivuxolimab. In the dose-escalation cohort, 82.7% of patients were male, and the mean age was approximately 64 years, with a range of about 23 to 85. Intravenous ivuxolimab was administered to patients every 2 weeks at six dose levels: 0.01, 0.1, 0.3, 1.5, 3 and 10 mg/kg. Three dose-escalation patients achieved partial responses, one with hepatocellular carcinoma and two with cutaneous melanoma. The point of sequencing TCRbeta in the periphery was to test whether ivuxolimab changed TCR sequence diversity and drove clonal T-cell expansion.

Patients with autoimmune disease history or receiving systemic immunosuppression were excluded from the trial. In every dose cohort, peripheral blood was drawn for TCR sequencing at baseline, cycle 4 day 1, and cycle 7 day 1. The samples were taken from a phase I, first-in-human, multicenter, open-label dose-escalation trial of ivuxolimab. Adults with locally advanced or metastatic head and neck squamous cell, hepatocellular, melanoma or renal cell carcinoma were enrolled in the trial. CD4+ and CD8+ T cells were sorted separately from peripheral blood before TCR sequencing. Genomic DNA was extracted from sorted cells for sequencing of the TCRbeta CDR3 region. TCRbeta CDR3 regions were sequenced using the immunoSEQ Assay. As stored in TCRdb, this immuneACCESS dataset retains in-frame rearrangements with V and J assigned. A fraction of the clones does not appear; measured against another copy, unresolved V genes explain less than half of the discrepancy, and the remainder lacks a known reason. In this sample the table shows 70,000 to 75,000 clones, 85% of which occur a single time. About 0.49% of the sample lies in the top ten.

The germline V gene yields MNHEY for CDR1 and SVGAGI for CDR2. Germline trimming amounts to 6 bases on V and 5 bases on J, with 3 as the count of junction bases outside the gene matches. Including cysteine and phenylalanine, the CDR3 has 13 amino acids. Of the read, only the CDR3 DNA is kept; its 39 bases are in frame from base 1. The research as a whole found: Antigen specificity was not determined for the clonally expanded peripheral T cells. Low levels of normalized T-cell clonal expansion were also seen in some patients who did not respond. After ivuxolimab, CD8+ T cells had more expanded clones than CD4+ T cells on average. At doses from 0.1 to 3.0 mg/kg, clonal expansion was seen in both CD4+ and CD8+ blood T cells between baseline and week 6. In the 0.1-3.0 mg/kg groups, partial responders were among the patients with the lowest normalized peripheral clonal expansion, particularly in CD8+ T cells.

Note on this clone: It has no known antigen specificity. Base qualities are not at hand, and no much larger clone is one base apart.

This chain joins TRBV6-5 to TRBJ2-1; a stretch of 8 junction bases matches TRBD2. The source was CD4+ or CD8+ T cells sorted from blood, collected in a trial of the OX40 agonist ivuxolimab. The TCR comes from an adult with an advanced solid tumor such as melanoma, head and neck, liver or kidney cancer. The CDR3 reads CASRTLADNEQFF. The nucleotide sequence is TGTGCCAGCAGAACACTAGCGGACAATGAGCAGTTCTTC.